The clone carrying this TCR beta chain was detected once. CDR3 length: 15 amino acids. With 6 bases removed from V and 4 bases from J, the gap between germline ends came to 18 bases. Germline V lookup: CDR1 LNHDA, CDR2 SQIVND (reference sequence). These data belong to a study of blood T cell repertoires in COVID-19. Study-level information: COVID-19 samples from acute and convalescent phases originated in the United States, Italy and Spain. In each case, the material was cDNA or gDNA derived from T cells, B-cell-depleted T cells, or PBMCs.

How the authors handled the data: The assay estimated nucleated cells by amplifying reference gene primers. Only in-frame clones appear in the TCRdb table, and some are missing; sequencing was by immunoSEQ multiplex PCR. That table is the source of V, J and clone size, and D and trimming were worked out from the DNA. The top ten clones hold 15% of a sample with about 88,000 clones, roughly 90% of them seen once. The clonotype originates from a male donor with acute or convalescent COVID-19. J is TRBJ1-2 and V is TRBV19; D is perhaps TRBD1 (6 bases). Material for sequencing was peripheral blood. CDR3 sequence (DNA): TGTGCCAGTAGCCCGAGGGGGGGGCTCGCCTATGGCTACACCTTC. It is translated as CASSPRGGLAYGYTF.